This is a list of T cell receptor beta chains from one sample in a study of T cell responses to AZD1222 COVID-19 vaccine. This table comes from immunoSEQ multiplex PCR, and its TCRdb copy is limited to in-frame clones, with some not included. This sample has 85,000 to 100,000 clones, with 80% to 95% found just once. This specimen was peripheral blood, taken 28 days after the second AZD1222 dose. These receptors all come from an adult who received the AZD1222 COVID-19 vaccine. Each CDR3 is given with its conserved first and last residue. D genes are given only for firm matches. Clone size, where shown, is once, few, many, or a class for clones that have expanded.

J gene: TRBJ2-1; V gene: TRBV6-4; clone size: .; D gene: TRBD1; CDR3 protein: CASRKDRGTDEQFF; CDR3 DNA: TGTGCCAGCAGAAAGGACAGGGGTACGGATGAGCAGTTCTTC
J gene: TRBJ2-4; V gene: TRBV5-1; clone size: .; D gene: .; CDR3 protein: CASSLGLGSIQYF; CDR3 DNA: TGCGCCAGCAGCTTGGGACTAGGTAGCATTCAGTACTTC
J gene: TRBJ2-1; V gene: TRBV28; clone size: .; D gene: .; CDR3 protein: CASSWGISINEQFF; CDR3 DNA: TGTGCCAGCAGTTGGGGGATCAGCATCAATGAGCAGTTCTTC
J gene: TRBJ1-2; V gene: TRBV9; clone size: .; D gene: TRBD1; CDR3 protein: CASSGGQGAYGYTF; CDR3 DNA: TGTGCCAGCAGCGGAGGACAGGGGGCCTATGGCTACACCTTC
J gene: TRBJ2-6; V gene: TRBV5-6; clone size: .; D gene: .; CDR3 protein: CASSLPGSPGANVLTF; CDR3 DNA: TGTGCCAGCAGCTTACCGGGATCCCCTGGGGCCAACGTCCTGACTTTC
J gene: TRBJ2-1; V gene: TRBV6-5; clone size: .; D gene: .; CDR3 protein: CASQDQGKVYNEQFF; CDR3 DNA: TGTGCCAGTCAAGACCAGGGAAAAGTCTACAATGAGCAGTTCTTC
J gene: TRBJ1-1; V gene: TRBV6-5; clone size: .; D gene: .; CDR3 protein: CASSLNAALNTEAFF; CDR3 DNA: TGTGCCAGCAGTTTAAATGCGGCCCTGAACACTGAAGCTTTCTTT
J gene: TRBJ2-1; V gene: TRBV20-1; clone size: once; D gene: .; CDR3 protein: CSVSAYNEQFF; CDR3 DNA: TGCAGTGTCTCTGCGTACAATGAGCAGTTCTTC
J gene: TRBJ1-1; V gene: TRBV4-1; clone size: .; D gene: .; CDR3 protein: CASSQDPPTGVNTEAFF; CDR3 DNA: TGCGCCAGCAGCCAAGATCCCCCCACAGGAGTAAACACTGAAGCTTTCTTT
J gene: TRBJ2-5; V gene: TRBV11-2; clone size: once; D gene: .; CDR3 protein: CASSDTLGVGETQYF; CDR3 DNA: TGTGCCAGCAGCGACACCCTAGGGGTCGGAGAGACCCAGTACTTC
J gene: TRBJ1-5; V gene: TRBV2; clone size: .; D gene: .; CDR3 protein: CASSEGSQPQHF; CDR3 DNA: TGTGCCAGCAGTGAAGGGAGTCAGCCCCAGCATTTT
J gene: TRBJ2-1; V gene: TRBV21-1; clone size: .; D gene: .; CDR3 protein: CASSKEGLAGVVNEQFF; CDR3 DNA: TGTGCCAGCAGCAAAGAGGGCCTAGCGGGAGTCGTCAATGAGCAGTTCTTC
J gene: TRBJ1-6; V gene: TRBV5-5; clone size: .; D gene: .; CDR3 protein: CASSESRTPKLNSPLHF; CDR3 DNA: TGTGCCAGCAGCGAATCCCGGACACCAAAACTTAATTCACCCCTCCACTTT
J gene: TRBJ2-1; V gene: TRBV19; clone size: .; D gene: .; CDR3 protein: CASRIVGGPYNEQFF; CDR3 DNA: TGTGCCAGTAGAATCGTGGGTGGACCTTACAATGAGCAGTTCTTC
J gene: TRBJ1-4; V gene: TRBV28; clone size: .; D gene: .; CDR3 protein: CASTGYGRAAEKLFF; CDR3 DNA: TGTGCCAGCACGGGTTATGGGCGGGCGGCAGAAAAACTGTTTTTT
J gene: TRBJ1-6; V gene: TRBV27; clone size: .; D gene: .; CDR3 protein: CASSLSKGVSSPLHF; CDR3 DNA: TGTGCCAGCAGTTTATCGAAAGGGGTTAGCTCACCCCTCCACTTT
J gene: TRBJ2-6; V gene: TRBV4-1; clone size: .; D gene: .; CDR3 protein: CASSQAVRGVSGANVLTF; CDR3 DNA: TGCGCCAGCAGCCAAGCGGTCAGGGGAGTCTCTGGGGCCAACGTCCTGACTTTC
J gene: TRBJ1-4; V gene: TRBV28; clone size: .; D gene: .; CDR3 protein: CASSFHRKLFF; CDR3 DNA: TGTGCCAGCAGTTTCCACCGAAAACTGTTTTTT
J gene: TRBJ1-4; V gene: TRBV28; clone size: .; D gene: .; CDR3 protein: CASSFETGTENEKLFF; CDR3 DNA: TGTGCCAGCAGTTTTGAGACCGGGACGGAAAATGAAAAACTGTTTTTT
J gene: TRBJ1-5; V gene: TRBV24-1; clone size: .; D gene: .; CDR3 protein: CATSDAAGNQPQHF; CDR3 DNA: TGTGCCACCAGTGATGCAGCGGGCAATCAGCCCCAGCATTTT
J gene: TRBJ2-2; V gene: TRBV5-8; clone size: .; D gene: .; CDR3 protein: CASLDWNTGELFF; CDR3 DNA: TGTGCCAGCCTGGACTGGAACACCGGGGAGCTGTTTTTT
J gene: TRBJ2-3; V gene: TRBV7-2; clone size: .; D gene: .; CDR3 protein: CASSLMGPPGADTQYF; CDR3 DNA: TGTGCCAGCAGCTTAATGGGACCGCCTGGGGCAGATACGCAGTATTTT
J gene: TRBJ2-7; V gene: TRBV5-1; clone size: .; D gene: .; CDR3 protein: CASSLFRGNEQYF; CDR3 DNA: TGCGCCAGCAGCTTGTTCCGGGGGAACGAGCAGTACTTC
J gene: TRBJ1-5; V gene: TRBV5-1; clone size: .; D gene: .; CDR3 protein: CASSLDGGGQPQHF; CDR3 DNA: TGCGCCAGCAGCTTGGATGGGGGCGGTCAGCCCCAGCATTTT
J gene: TRBJ2-5; V gene: TRBV20-1; clone size: .; D gene: .; CDR3 protein: CSASTSGGETQYF; CDR3 DNA: TGCAGTGCTAGTACTAGTGGTGGGGAGACCCAGTACTTC
J gene: TRBJ2-1; V gene: TRBV2; clone size: .; D gene: TRBD1; CDR3 protein: CASSQMGGQGSLNNEQFF; CDR3 DNA: TGTGCCAGCAGTCAAATGGGGGGACAGGGAAGTTTGAACAATGAGCAGTTCTTC
J gene: TRBJ2-2; V gene: TRBV2; clone size: .; D gene: .; CDR3 protein: CASSPDPAPGELFF; CDR3 DNA: TGTGCCAGCAGTCCAGACCCGGCCCCCGGGGAGCTGTTTTTT
J gene: TRBJ2-2; V gene: TRBV7-6; clone size: .; D gene: .; CDR3 protein: CASSLLGQNTGELFF; CDR3 DNA: TGTGCCAGCAGCTTATTAGGGCAGAACACCGGGGAGCTGTTTTTT
J gene: TRBJ1-1; V gene: TRBV3-1/TRBV3-2; clone size: .; D gene: .; CDR3 protein: CASMGTQNTEAFF; CDR3 DNA: TGTGCCAGCATGGGGACACAGAACACTGAAGCTTTCTTT
J gene: TRBJ2-1; V gene: TRBV4-1; clone size: .; D gene: .; CDR3 protein: CASSQEGGSVVEQFF; CDR3 DNA: TGCGCCAGCAGCCAAGAAGGGGGGTCCGTGGTTGAGCAGTTCTTC
J gene: TRBJ2-3; V gene: TRBV10-3; clone size: once; D gene: .; CDR3 protein: CAISPRAEPTDTQYF; CDR3 DNA: TGTGCCATCAGTCCTCGGGCCGAACCAACAGATACGCAGTATTTT
J gene: TRBJ1-6; V gene: TRBV7-2; clone size: .; D gene: .; CDR3 protein: CARRGDYNSPLHF; CDR3 DNA: TGTGCCAGGAGGGGCGACTATAATTCACCCCTCCACTTT
J gene: TRBJ1-5; V gene: TRBV6-5; clone size: once; D gene: TRBD1; CDR3 protein: CASRGTGNQPQHF; CDR3 DNA: TGTGCCAGCAGGGGGACAGGGAATCAGCCCCAGCATTTT
J gene: TRBJ2-7; V gene: TRBV2; clone size: .; D gene: .; CDR3 protein: CASSPDYEQYF; CDR3 DNA: TGTGCCAGCAGTCCCGACTACGAGCAGTACTTC
J gene: TRBJ2-1; V gene: TRBV12-5; clone size: once; D gene: TRBD2; CDR3 protein: CASGGLAGSNEQFF; CDR3 DNA: TGTGCTAGTGGTGGGCTAGCGGGAAGCAATGAGCAGTTCTTC
J gene: TRBJ1-3; V gene: TRBV2; clone size: .; D gene: .; CDR3 protein: CASEESHSGNTIYF; CDR3 DNA: TGTGCCAGCGAGGAATCCCACTCTGGAAACACCATATATTTT
J gene: TRBJ2-1; V gene: TRBV7-2; clone size: .; D gene: .; CDR3 protein: CASSLVGFSSYNEQFF; CDR3 DNA: TGTGCCAGCAGCTTAGTAGGGTTTAGCTCCTACAATGAGCAGTTCTTC
J gene: TRBJ2-2; V gene: TRBV5-4; clone size: .; D gene: TRBD1; CDR3 protein: CASSLRQGADTGELFF; CDR3 DNA: TGTGCCAGCAGCTTGAGACAGGGGGCAGATACCGGGGAGCTGTTTTTT
J gene: TRBJ2-2; V gene: TRBV30; clone size: .; D gene: .; CDR3 protein: CAWREGRGELFF; CDR3 DNA: TGTGCCTGGAGAGAGGGGCGCGGGGAGCTGTTTTTT
J gene: TRBJ2-7; V gene: TRBV18; clone size: .; D gene: .; CDR3 protein: CASSLGEYEQYF; CDR3 DNA: TGTGCCAGCTCACTAGGAGAGTACGAGCAGTACTTC
J gene: TRBJ1-2; V gene: TRBV5-6; clone size: .; D gene: .; CDR3 protein: CASSLEAWESGYTF; CDR3 DNA: TGTGCCAGCAGCTTGGAGGCATGGGAAAGCGGCTACACCTTC
J gene: TRBJ2-3; V gene: TRBV5-1; clone size: .; D gene: .; CDR3 protein: CASSLVSPRTDTQYF; CDR3 DNA: TGCGCCAGCAGCTTGGTTTCTCCGAGAACAGATACGCAGTATTTT
J gene: TRBJ2-3; V gene: TRBV7-9; clone size: .; D gene: TRBD1; CDR3 protein: CASSWTRDSPLDTQYF; CDR3 DNA: TGTGCCAGCAGCTGGACCCGGGACAGCCCTTTGGATACGCAGTATTTT
J gene: TRBJ2-5; V gene: TRBV7-2; clone size: .; D gene: TRBD1; CDR3 protein: CASSFDRGQETQYF; CDR3 DNA: TGTGCCAGCAGCTTCGACAGGGGGCAAGAGACCCAGTACTTC
J gene: TRBJ1-2; V gene: TRBV18; clone size: .; D gene: TRBD1; CDR3 protein: CASSPRQGFGYGYTF; CDR3 DNA: TGTGCCAGCTCACCCAGACAGGGTTTCGGCTATGGCTACACCTTC